This record looks at one T cell receptor (beta chain) sequence and its context. The J segment lost 5 bases and the V segment lost 5 bases, leaving 11 bases of the junction unmatched. Germline V lookup: CDR1 LNHDA, CDR2 SQIVND (reference sequence). The CDR3 loop spans 16 amino acids. The data are from a study of blood T cell repertoires in COVID-19. At the level of the study: Collection of acute and convalescent COVID-19 samples took place in the United States, Italy and Spain. PBMCs, B-cell-depleted T cells, or T cells provided the cDNA or gDNA that made up the material.

Libraries were prepared by immunoSEQ multiplex PCR; TCRdb keeps only in-frame clonotypes and omits some of them. There are hundreds of thousands of clones in the sample; 88% occur only once, and 3% lies in the top ten. Ages ranged from about 18 to 89 years, with residence in some 25 US areas. Symptom resolution, clearance, or two negative PCRs marked the recovered donors of Cohort 3. Sequencing was carried out using PBMCs or T cells enriched from blood (not recorded which). The rearrangement uses TRBV19 and TRBJ2-7; 11 bases are a match to TRBD1. The origin of this receptor is a woman between 45 and 60 years old who had recovered from COVID-19. CDR3 DNA sequence: TGTGCCAGTAGTGCTTCGTCGGGACAGGGGGGGCACGAGCAGTACTTC. Its translation: CASSASSGQGGHEQYF.